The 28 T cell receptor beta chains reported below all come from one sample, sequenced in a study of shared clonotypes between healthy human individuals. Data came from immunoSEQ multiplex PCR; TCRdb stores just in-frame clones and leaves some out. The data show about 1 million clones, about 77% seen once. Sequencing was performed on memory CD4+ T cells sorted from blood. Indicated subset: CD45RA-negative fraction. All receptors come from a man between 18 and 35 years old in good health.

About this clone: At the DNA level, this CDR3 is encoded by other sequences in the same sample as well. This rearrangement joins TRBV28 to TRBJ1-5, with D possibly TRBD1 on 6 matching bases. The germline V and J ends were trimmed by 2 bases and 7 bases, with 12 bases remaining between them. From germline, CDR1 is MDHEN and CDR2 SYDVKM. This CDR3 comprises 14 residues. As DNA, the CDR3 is TGTGCCAGCAGTTTAGCAGGGGTCAACCAGCCCCAGCATTTT. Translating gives CASSLAGVNQPQHF.

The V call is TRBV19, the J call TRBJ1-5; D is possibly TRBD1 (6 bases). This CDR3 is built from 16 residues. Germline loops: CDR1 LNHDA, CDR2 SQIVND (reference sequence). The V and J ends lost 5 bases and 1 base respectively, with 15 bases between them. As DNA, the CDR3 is TGTGCCAGTAGTGCCACGAGGACAGCGAGCAATCAGCCCCAGCATTTT. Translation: CASSATRTASNQPQHF.

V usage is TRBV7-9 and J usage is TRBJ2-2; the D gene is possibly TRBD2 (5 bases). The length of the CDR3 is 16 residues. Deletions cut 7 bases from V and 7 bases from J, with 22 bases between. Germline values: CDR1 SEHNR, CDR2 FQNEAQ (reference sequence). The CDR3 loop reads CASTPRTGKEGGELFF. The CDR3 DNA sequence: TGTGCCAGCACCCCAAGGACCGGGAAAGAAGGCGGGGAGCTGTTTTTT.

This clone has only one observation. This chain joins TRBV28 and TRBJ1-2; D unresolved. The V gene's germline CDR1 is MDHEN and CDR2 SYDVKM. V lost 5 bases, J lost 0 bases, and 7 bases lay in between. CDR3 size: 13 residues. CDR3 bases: TGTGCCAGCAGTGAAACAGCTAACTATGGCTACACCTTC. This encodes CASSETANYGYTF.

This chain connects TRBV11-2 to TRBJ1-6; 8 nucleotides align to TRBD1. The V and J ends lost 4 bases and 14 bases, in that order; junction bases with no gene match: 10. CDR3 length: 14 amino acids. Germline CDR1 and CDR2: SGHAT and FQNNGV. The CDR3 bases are TGTGCCAGCAGCTCCCCTTGGACAGGGTTGTCCCTCCACTTT. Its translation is CASSSPWTGLSLHF.

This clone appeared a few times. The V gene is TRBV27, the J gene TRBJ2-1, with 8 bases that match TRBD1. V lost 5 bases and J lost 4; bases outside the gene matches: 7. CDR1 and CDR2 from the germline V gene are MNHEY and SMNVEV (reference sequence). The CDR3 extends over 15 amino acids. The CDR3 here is CASSPSRDRYNEQFF. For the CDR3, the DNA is TGTGCCAGCAGTCCGTCCCGGGACAGGTACAATGAGCAGTTCTTC.

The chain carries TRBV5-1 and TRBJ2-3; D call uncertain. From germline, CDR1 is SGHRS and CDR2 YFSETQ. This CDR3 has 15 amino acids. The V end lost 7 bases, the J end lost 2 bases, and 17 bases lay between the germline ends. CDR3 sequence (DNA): TGCGCCAGCGTATCCGGCGGAAGGGTCACAGATACGCAGTATTTT. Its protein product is CASVSGGRVTDTQYF.

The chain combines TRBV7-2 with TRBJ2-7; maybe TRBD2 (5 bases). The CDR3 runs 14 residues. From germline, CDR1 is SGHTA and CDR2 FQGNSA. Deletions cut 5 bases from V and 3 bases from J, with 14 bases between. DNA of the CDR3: TGTGCCAGCAGCCAAAGAAGCGGAAACTACGAGCAGTACTTC. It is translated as CASSQRSGNYEQYF.

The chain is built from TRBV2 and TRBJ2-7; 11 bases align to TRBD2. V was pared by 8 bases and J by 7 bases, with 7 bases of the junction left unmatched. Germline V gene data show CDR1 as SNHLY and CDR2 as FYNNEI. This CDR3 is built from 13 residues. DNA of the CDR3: TGTGCCAGCGTTAGGCTAGCGGGAGGTGAGCAGTACTTC. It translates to CASVRLAGGEQYF.

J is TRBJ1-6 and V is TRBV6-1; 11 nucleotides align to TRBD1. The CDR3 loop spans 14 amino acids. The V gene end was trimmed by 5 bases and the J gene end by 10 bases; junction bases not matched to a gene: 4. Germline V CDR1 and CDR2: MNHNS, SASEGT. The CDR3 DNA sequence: TGTGCCAGCAGTTCGGACAGGGGGCTGTCACCCCTCCACTTT. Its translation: CASSSDRGLSPLHF.

The CDR3 spells CASSYRTGGNTGELFF. CDR3 in DNA: TGTGCCAGCAGCTATAGGACAGGGGGGAACACCGGGGAGCTGTTTTTT. The rearrangement links TRBV7-2 to TRBJ2-2; TRBD1 matches 10 bases. The CDR3 loop spans 16 amino acids. Germline V CDR1 and CDR2: SGHTA, FQGNSA. Trimming at V came to 4 bases and at J to 1 base, leaving 3 bases not matched to a gene.

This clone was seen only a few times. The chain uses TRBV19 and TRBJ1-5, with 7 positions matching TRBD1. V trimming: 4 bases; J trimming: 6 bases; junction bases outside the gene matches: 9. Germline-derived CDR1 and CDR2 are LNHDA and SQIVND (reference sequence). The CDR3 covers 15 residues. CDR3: CASSTTGAGGQPQHF. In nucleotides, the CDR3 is TGTGCCAGTAGTACAACAGGGGCGGGGGGTCAGCCCCAGCATTTT.

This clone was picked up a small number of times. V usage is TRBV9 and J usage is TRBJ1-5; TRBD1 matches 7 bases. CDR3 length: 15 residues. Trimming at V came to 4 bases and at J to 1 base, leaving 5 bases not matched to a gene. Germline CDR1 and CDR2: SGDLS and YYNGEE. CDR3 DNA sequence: TGTGCCAGCAGCTTACAGGGGCTCAGCAATCAGCCCCAGCATTTT. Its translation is CASSLQGLSNQPQHF.

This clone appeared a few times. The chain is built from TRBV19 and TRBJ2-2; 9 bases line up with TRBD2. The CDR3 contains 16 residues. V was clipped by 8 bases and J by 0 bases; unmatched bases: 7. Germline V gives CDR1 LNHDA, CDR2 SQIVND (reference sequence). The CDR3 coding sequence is TGTGCCAGTGGGACTAGCATTATCGCGAACACCGGGGAGCTGTTTTTT. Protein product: CASGTSIIANTGELFF. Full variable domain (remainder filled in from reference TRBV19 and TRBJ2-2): DGGITQSPKYLFRKEGQNVTLSCEQNLNHDAMYWYRQDPGQGLRLIYYSQIVNDFQKGDIAEGYSVSREKKESFPLTVTSAQKNPTAFYLCASGTSIIANTGELFFGEGSRLTVL.

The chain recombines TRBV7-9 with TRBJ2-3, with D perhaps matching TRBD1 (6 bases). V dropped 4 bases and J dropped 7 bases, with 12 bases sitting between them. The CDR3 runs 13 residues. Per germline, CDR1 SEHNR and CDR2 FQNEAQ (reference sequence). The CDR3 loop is CASSSQGHNTQYF. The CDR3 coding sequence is TGTGCCAGCAGCTCCCAGGGGCATAATACGCAGTATTTT. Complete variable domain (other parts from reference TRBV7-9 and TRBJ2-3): DTGVSQNPRHKITKRGQNVTFRCDPISEHNRLYWYRQTLGQGPEFLTYFQNEAQLEKSRLLSDRFSAERPKGSFSTLEIQRTEQGDSAMYLCASSSQGHNTQYFGPGTRLTVL.

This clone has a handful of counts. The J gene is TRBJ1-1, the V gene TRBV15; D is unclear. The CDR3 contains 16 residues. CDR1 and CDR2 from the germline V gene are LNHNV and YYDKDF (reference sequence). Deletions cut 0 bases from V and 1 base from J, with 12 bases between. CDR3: CATSRDPGNKNTEAFF. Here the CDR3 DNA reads TGTGCCACCAGCAGAGATCCGGGGAACAAGAACACTGAAGCTTTCTTT.

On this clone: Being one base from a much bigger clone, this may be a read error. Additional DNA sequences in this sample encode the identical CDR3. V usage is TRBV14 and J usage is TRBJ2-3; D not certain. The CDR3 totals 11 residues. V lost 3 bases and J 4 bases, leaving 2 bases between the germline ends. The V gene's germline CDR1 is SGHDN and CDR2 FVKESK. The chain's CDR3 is CASSQADTQYF. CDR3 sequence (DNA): TGTGCCAGCAGCCAGGCAGATACGCAGTATTTT. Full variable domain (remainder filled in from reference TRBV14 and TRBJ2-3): EAGVTQFPSHSVIEKGQTVTLRCDPISGHDNLYWYRRVMGKEIKFLLHFVKESKQDESGMPNNRFLAERTGGTYSTLKVQPAELEDSGVYFCASSQADTQYFGPGTRLTVL.

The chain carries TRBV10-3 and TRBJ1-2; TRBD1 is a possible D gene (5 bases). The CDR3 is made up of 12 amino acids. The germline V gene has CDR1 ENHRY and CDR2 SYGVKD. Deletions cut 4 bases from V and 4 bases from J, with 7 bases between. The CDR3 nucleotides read TGTGCCATCAGTGTAGACAGCTATGGCTACACCTTC. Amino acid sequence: CAISVDSYGYTF.

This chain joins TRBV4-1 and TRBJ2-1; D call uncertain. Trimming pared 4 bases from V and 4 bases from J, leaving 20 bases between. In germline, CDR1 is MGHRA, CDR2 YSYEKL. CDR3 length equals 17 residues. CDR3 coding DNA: TGCGCCAGCAGCCCCCTCCTATTTGTTACGCAGTACAATGAGCAGTTCTTC. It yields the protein CASSPLLFVTQYNEQFF.

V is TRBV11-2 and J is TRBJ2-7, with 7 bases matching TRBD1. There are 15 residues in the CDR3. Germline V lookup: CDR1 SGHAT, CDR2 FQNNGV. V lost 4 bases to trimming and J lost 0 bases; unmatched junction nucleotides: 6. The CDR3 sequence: CASSSDDRASYEQYF. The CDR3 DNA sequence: TGTGCCAGCAGCTCCGACGACAGGGCCTCCTACGAGCAGTACTTC.

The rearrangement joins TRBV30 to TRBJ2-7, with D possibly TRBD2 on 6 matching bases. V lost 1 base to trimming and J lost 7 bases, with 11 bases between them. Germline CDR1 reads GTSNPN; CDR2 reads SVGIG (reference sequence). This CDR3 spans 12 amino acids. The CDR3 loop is CAWSAVGGEQYF. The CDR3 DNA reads TGTGCCTGGAGTGCAGTGGGGGGTGAGCAGTACTTC.

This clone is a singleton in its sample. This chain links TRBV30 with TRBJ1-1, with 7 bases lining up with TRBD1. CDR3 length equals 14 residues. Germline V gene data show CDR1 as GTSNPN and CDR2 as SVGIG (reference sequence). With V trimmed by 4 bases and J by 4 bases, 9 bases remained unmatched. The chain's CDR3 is CAWKLGRGGTEAFF. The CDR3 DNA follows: TGTGCCTGGAAGTTGGGCAGGGGGGGCACTGAAGCTTTCTTT.

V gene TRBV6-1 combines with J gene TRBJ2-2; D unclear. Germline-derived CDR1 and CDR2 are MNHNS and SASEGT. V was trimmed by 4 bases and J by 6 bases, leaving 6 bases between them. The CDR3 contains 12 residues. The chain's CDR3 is CASSGISGELFF. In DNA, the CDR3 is TGTGCCAGCAGTGGGATCTCCGGGGAGCTGTTTTTT.

DNA for the CDR3: TGTGCCACCGCCCAAGACAGGGGTAGCACAGATACGCAGTATTTT. Residues: CATAQDRGSTDTQYF. V and J are TRBV15 and TRBJ2-3; 8 bases are a match to TRBD1. The CDR3 extends over 15 amino acids. J was trimmed by 0 bases and V by 8 bases; bases with no gene match: 7. Looked up from germline, CDR1 is LNHNV and CDR2 is YYDKDF (reference sequence).

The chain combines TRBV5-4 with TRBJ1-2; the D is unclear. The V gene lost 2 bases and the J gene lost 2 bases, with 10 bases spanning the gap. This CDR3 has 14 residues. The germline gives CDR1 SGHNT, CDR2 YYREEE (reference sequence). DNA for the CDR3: TGTGCCAGCAGCTTCGGTAGCGTCAACTATGGCTACACCTTC. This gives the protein CASSFGSVNYGYTF.

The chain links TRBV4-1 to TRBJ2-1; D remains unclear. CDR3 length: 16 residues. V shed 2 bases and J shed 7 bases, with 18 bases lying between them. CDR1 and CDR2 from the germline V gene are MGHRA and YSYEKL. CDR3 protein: CASSQYLTDVWNEQFF. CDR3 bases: TGCGCCAGCAGCCAATACCTAACTGACGTCTGGAATGAGCAGTTCTTC.

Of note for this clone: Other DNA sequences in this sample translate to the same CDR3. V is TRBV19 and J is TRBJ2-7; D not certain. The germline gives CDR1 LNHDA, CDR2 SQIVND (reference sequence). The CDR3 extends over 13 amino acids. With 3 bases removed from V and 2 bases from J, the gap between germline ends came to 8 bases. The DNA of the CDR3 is TGTGCCAGTAGTATGAAGGGCCCCTACGAGCAGTACTTC. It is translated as CASSMKGPYEQYF. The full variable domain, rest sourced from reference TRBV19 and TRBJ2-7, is DGGITQSPKYLFRKEGQNVTLSCEQNLNHDAMYWYRQDPGQGLRLIYYSQIVNDFQKGDIAEGYSVSREKKESFPLTVTSAQKNPTAFYLCASSMKGPYEQYFGPGTRLTVT.

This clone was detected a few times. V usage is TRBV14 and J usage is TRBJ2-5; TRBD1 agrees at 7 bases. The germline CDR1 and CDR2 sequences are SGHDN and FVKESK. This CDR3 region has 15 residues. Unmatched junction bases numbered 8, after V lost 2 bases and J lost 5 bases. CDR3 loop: CASSQSYRGLETQYF. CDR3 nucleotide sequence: TGTGCCAGCAGCCAATCCTACAGGGGCTTGGAGACCCAGTACTTC. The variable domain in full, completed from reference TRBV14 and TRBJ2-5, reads EAGVTQFPSHSVIEKGQTVTLRCDPISGHDNLYWYRRVMGKEIKFLLHFVKESKQDESGMPNNRFLAERTGGTYSTLKVQPAELEDSGVYFCASSQSYRGLETQYFGPGTRLLVL.